The 18 T cell receptor beta chains in this list originate from one sample, sequenced in a study of T cell changes during pregnancy in multiple sclerosis. Sequencing used immunoSEQ multiplex PCR; TCRdb keeps in-frame clones, though not all of them. The sample yields approximately 48,000 clones, roughly 92% seen once. Sequencing used CD8+ T cells from peripheral blood mononuclear cells, obtained before pregnancy. These receptor sequences come from a female donor with multiple sclerosis, enrolled in a pregnancy study.

The V gene is TRBV19, the J gene TRBJ1-5, with a possible D match to TRBD1 (5 bases). Germline V gene lookup returns CDR1 LNHDA and CDR2 SQIVND (reference sequence). CDR3 size: 12 residues. V shed 11 bases and J shed 5 bases, with 13 bases lying between them. CDR3 amino acids: CAYGGDHQPQHF. In nucleotides, the CDR3 is TGTGCCTATGGGGGGGACCATCAGCCCCAGCATTTT.

This clone was counted a few times. The CDR3 DNA reads TGCGCCAGCAGCCAAGAAGTGGCAGGGGATCTGATAGACACTGAAGCTTTCTTT. It specifies CASSQEVAGDLIDTEAFF. This chain links TRBV4-1 with TRBJ1-1, with D tentatively TRBD1 (6 bases). V shed 0 bases and J shed 3 bases, with 20 bases lying between them. The CDR3 length is 18 residues. Germline CDR1 reads MGHRA; CDR2 reads YSYEKL.

This chain connects TRBV19 to TRBJ2-1; D might be TRBD2 (6 bases). The CDR3 is 15 residues long. Trimming left V 3 bases short and J 4 bases short, with 13 bases between. Germline CDR1 and CDR2: LNHDA and SQIVND (reference sequence). The CDR3 sequence: CASSISGAIYNEQFF. CDR3 bases: TGTGCCAGTAGTATTAGCGGAGCTATATACAATGAGCAGTTCTTC.

This chain uses TRBV5-4 with TRBJ1-2; perhaps TRBD1 as D (5 bases). From germline, CDR1 is SGHNT and CDR2 YYREEE (reference sequence). The CDR3 covers 15 residues. Trimming took 1 base from V and 8 from J, leaving 18 bases between them. CDR3 sequence (DNA): TGTGCCAGCAGCTTGACCGCCAGCGGGGAGGGGGGCTACACCTTC. Residues: CASSLTASGEGGYTF.

The chain carries TRBV5-1 and TRBJ1-2; the D is unclear. The V end lost 4 bases, the J end lost 0 bases, and 7 bases lay between the germline ends. Germline assignment: CDR1 SGHRS and CDR2 YFSETQ. CDR3 length: 13 residues. CDR3 sequence reads: CASSPTSNYGYTF. DNA of the CDR3: TGCGCCAGCAGCCCTACCTCTAACTATGGCTACACCTTC.

The V and J genes are TRBV19 and TRBJ1-1, with 8 positions matching TRBD1. The CDR3 contains 15 residues. The ends lost 5 bases at V and 1 base at J; junction bases unmatched: 6. The germline V gene has CDR1 LNHDA and CDR2 SQIVND (reference sequence). The chain's CDR3 is CASSPTGAGNTEAFF. Written as DNA, the CDR3 is TGTGCCAGTAGTCCGACAGGGGCTGGGAACACTGAAGCTTTCTTT.

V is TRBV6-5 and J is TRBJ2-5; 8 bases match TRBD1. Germline CDR1 and CDR2: MNHEY and SVGAGI. The CDR3 covers 16 residues. Trimming at V came to 2 bases and at J to 3 bases, leaving 8 bases not matched to a gene. CDR3 loop: CASSYLGQGGEETQYF. As DNA, the CDR3 is TGTGCCAGCAGTTACCTCGGACAGGGCGGGGAAGAGACCCAGTACTTC.

The chain links TRBV27 to TRBJ2-7; D perhaps matches TRBD1 (6 bases). CDR3 length equals 15 residues. Germline CDR1 MNHEY, CDR2 SMNVEV (reference sequence). Trimming removed 3 bases from V and 3 bases from J, with 15 bases in between. The CDR3 DNA follows: TGTGCCAGCAGTTTGTCTACAGGGTACCTCTACGAGCAGTACTTC. It yields the protein CASSLSTGYLYEQYF.

The rearrangement uses TRBV19 and TRBJ2-3, with 7 bases aligning to TRBD2. V shed 6 bases and J 4 bases; nucleotides not matched to a gene: 13. Germline lookup yields CDR1 LNHDA and CDR2 SQIVND (reference sequence). The CDR3 totals 16 residues. CDR3 in amino acids: CASRAESGISADTQYF. Written as DNA, the CDR3 is TGTGCCAGTAGAGCCGAAAGCGGGATTAGCGCAGATACGCAGTATTTT.

The gene calls are TRBV4-2 and TRBJ2-7; 8 bases are a match to TRBD2. This CDR3 spans 17 amino acids. J was trimmed by 3 bases and V by 3 bases; bases with no gene match: 13. Germline CDR1 is LGHNA and CDR2 is YNFKEQ. CDR3: CASSQPGGLAASYEQYF. The CDR3 DNA reads as TGTGCCAGCAGCCAGCCGGGCGGACTAGCCGCAAGCTACGAGCAGTACTTC.

The gene calls are TRBV7-9 and TRBJ2-7, with a tentative D call TRBD2 (5 bases). CDR1 and CDR2 from the germline V gene are SEHNR and FQNEAQ (reference sequence). The CDR3 runs to 13 residues. Trimming cost V 8 bases and J 2 bases, with 13 bases left between them. CDR3 bases: TGTGCCAGCGTTGGGCGGGCTACCTACGAGCAGTACTTC. Translated: CASVGRATYEQYF.

The chain has TRBV7-9 and TRBJ1-4, with 10 bases aligning to TRBD1. Germline CDR1 is SEHNR and CDR2 is FQNEAQ (reference sequence). The CDR3 contains 16 residues. Trimming cost V 3 bases and J 3 bases; bases outside gene matches: 4. CDR3 amino acids: CASSFGQGGANEKLFF. For the CDR3, the DNA is TGTGCCAGCAGCTTCGGACAGGGGGGCGCTAATGAAAAACTGTTTTTT. Full variable domain (outside the CDR3, taken from reference TRBV7-9 and TRBJ1-4): DTGVSQNPRHKITKRGQNVTFRCDPISEHNRLYWYRQTLGQGPEFLTYFQNEAQLEKSRLLSDRFSAERPKGSFSTLEIQRTEQGDSAMYLCASSFGQGGANEKLFFGSGTQLSVL.

The chain has TRBV30 and TRBJ2-1; perhaps TRBD1 as D (5 bases). V lost 0 bases and J 8 bases, leaving 20 bases between the germline ends. The CDR3 runs 16 residues. CDR1 and CDR2 (germline): GTSNPN, SVGIG (reference sequence). The CDR3: CAWSVRPIRVDHEQFF. DNA of the CDR3: TGTGCCTGGAGTGTACGCCCAATCAGGGTCGACCATGAGCAGTTCTTC.

The chain recombines TRBV6-1 with TRBJ1-1; D is ambiguous. Trimming removed 5 bases at V and 4 bases at J, with 8 bases between. Germline-derived CDR1 and CDR2 are MNHNS and SASEGT. The CDR3 totals 12 residues. The CDR3 sequence: CASSRGITEAFF. Written as DNA, the CDR3 is TGTGCCAGCAGTAGAGGGATCACTGAAGCTTTCTTT.

The rearrangement uses TRBV2 and TRBJ1-1; TRBD1 is a possible D gene (6 bases). The CDR3 extends over 18 amino acids. With 3 bases removed from V and 0 bases from J, the gap between germline ends came to 20 bases. Germline CDR1 reads SNHLY; CDR2 reads FYNNEI. CDR3 protein: CASSEVAGAREMNTEAFF. The CDR3 region has the DNA TGTGCCAGCAGTGAGGTGGCAGGGGCAAGGGAGATGAACACTGAAGCTTTCTTT. The whole variable domain, remainder taken from reference TRBV2 and TRBJ1-1, is EPEVTQTPSHQVTQMGQEVILRCVPISNHLYFYWYRQILGQKVEFLVSFYNNEISEKSEIFDDQFSVERPDGSNFTLKIRSTKLEDSAMYFCASSEVAGAREMNTEAFFGQGTRLTVV.

V gene TRBV7-2 combines with J gene TRBJ2-1, with D maybe TRBD2 (6 bases). The CDR3 is 15 amino acids. V was shortened by 4 bases and J by 2 bases, with 12 bases between the two germline ends. Germline V gene data show CDR1 as SGHTA and CDR2 as FQGNSA. CDR3 sequence: CASSSYSGPYNEQFF. The CDR3 bases are TGTGCCAGCAGCTCCTATAGCGGACCCTACAATGAGCAGTTCTTC. Combining the CDR3 with reference TRBV7-2 and TRBJ2-1 gives the whole variable domain GAGVSQSPSNKVTEKGKDVELRCDPISGHTALYWYRQSLGQGLEFLIYFQGNSAPDKSGLPSDRFSAERTGGSVSTLTIQRTQQEDSAVYLCASSSYSGPYNEQFFGPGTRLTVL.

In its sample, this clone was seen once. The genes are TRBV2 and TRBJ2-7, with a possible D match to TRBD2 (5 bases). The CDR3 has 15 residues. V dropped 7 bases and J dropped 3 bases, with 19 bases sitting between them. From germline, CDR1 is SNHLY and CDR2 FYNNEI. CDR3 DNA: TGTGCCAGCACCCCGCCTAGCTCAAACAACTACGAGCAGTACTTC. Translated, it gives CASTPPSSNNYEQYF.

The chain joins TRBV5-6 to TRBJ1-1, with a weak D call TRBD1 (6 bases). Trimming left V 3 bases short and J 5 bases short, with 8 bases between. Germline assignment: CDR1 SGHDT and CDR2 YYEEEE. CDR3 length equals 12 residues. The CDR3 region is CASSWQGTEAFF. The CDR3 nucleotides read TGTGCCAGCAGCTGGCAGGGGACTGAAGCTTTCTTT.